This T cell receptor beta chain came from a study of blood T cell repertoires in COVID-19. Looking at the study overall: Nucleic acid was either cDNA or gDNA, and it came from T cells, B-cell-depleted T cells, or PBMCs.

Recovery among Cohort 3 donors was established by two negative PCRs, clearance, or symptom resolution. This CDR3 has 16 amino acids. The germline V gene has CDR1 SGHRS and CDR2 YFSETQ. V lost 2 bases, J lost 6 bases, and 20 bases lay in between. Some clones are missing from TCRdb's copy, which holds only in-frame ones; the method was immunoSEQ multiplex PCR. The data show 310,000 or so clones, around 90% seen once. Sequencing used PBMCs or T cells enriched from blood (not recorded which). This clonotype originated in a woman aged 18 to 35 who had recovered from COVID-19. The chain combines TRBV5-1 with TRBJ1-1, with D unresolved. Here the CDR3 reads CASSFNPLEQSPEAFF. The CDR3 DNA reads TGCGCCAGCAGCTTTAACCCCCTCGAACAGAGCCCTGAAGCTTTCTTT.